These 3 T cell receptor beta chains share one sample of origin, sequenced in a study of radiotherapy plus CTLA-4 blockade in lung cancer (dated by TCRdb to the late 2010s). The method was the immunoSEQ multiplex PCR assay. Entries here come from immuneACCESS through TCRdb and include only in-frame sequences with V and J called. Some clones fail to appear in such tables; in the studies checked, an unresolved V gene covers under half of the shortfall, and the cause of the remainder is unknown. A total of around 130,000 clones appear in this sample, approximately 90% of them only once. The ten largest make up 6.9% of the sample. This material consisted of peripheral blood, taken from a patient treated with radiotherapy plus ipilimumab. These receptors all stem from a human donor with non-small cell lung cancer that progressed on radiotherapy plus ipilimumab.

The chain employs TRBV9 and TRBJ2-1; no firm D call. The CDR3 has 15 residues. CDR1 is SGDLS and CDR2 is YYNGEE in the germline V gene. V dropped 2 bases and J dropped 1 base, with 10 bases sitting between them. CDR3 in DNA: TGTGCCAGCAGCGTCGAAGGGCGTTCCTACAATGAGCAGTTCTTC. It yields the protein CASSVEGRSYNEQFF.

This clone showed up just once. This chain connects TRBV9 to TRBJ2-7, with D uncertain. This CDR3 is 14 amino acids long. V lost 4 bases, J lost 0 bases, and 11 bases lay in between. CDR1 is SGDLS and CDR2 is YYNGEE in the germline V gene. CDR3 amino acids: CASSPLLSSYEQYF. CDR3 sequence (DNA): TGTGCCAGCAGCCCACTGTTGAGCTCCTACGAGCAGTACTTC.

V and J are TRBV18 and TRBJ1-1; the D is unclear. CDR1 and CDR2 from the germline V gene are KGHSH and LQKENI. This CDR3 has 13 amino acids. With 6 bases removed from V and 3 bases from J, the gap between germline ends came to 11 bases. The CDR3 DNA sequence: TGTGCCAGCTCGGCCTCGATAGACACTGAAGCTTTCTTT. It encodes CASSASIDTEAFF.